Below are 32 T cell receptor beta chains sequenced from a single sample in a study of shared clonotypes between healthy human individuals. Libraries were prepared by immunoSEQ multiplex PCR; TCRdb keeps only in-frame clonotypes and omits some of them. The sample holds hundreds of thousands of clones, 60% to 75% seen once. Material: memory CD4+ T cells sorted from blood. Described subset: CD45RA-negative fraction. All receptors come from a young woman in good health.

This chain connects TRBV10-3 to TRBJ1-1; 9 bases are a match to TRBD1. The CDR3 runs to 17 residues. Trimming at V came to 1 base and at J to 4 bases, leaving 10 bases not matched to a gene. Germline CDR1 ENHRY, CDR2 SYGVKD. The DNA of the CDR3 is TGTGCCATCAGTGAGTACCCGGGACAGGGAGGATCCACTGAAGCTTTCTTT. Translating gives CAISEYPGQGGSTEAFF.

The J gene is TRBJ1-4, the V gene TRBV9, with no clear D. Germline-derived CDR1 and CDR2 are SGDLS and YYNGEE. The CDR3 is 16 residues long. The germline V and J ends were trimmed by 4 bases and 0 bases, with 13 bases remaining between them. CDR3 sequence: CASSPGSGATNEKLFF. Written as DNA, the CDR3 is TGTGCCAGCAGCCCCGGGTCGGGCGCAACTAATGAAAAACTGTTTTTT.

A few counts support this clone. V and J are TRBV6-1 and TRBJ2-1; 8 bases align to TRBD2. The CDR3 covers 15 residues. Trimming took 4 bases from V and 6 from J; bases not matched to a gene: 8. Germline V gene lookup returns CDR1 MNHNS and CDR2 SASEGT. CDR3 amino acids: CASSGTSGSPNEQFF. The CDR3 DNA reads TGTGCCAGCAGTGGTACCAGCGGGAGCCCCAATGAGCAGTTCTTC.

This chain links TRBV30 with TRBJ1-3; a possible D gene is TRBD1 (5 bases). Per germline, CDR1 GTSNPN and CDR2 SVGIG (reference sequence). The CDR3 consists of 14 residues. The V gene lost 2 bases and the J gene lost 4 bases, with 12 bases spanning the gap. CDR3 DNA sequence: TGTGCCTGGAGTCCAGGGCCGAACGGAAACACCATATATTTT. It specifies CAWSPGPNGNTIYF. Variable domain in full (rest from reference TRBV30 and TRBJ1-3): SQTIHQWPATLVQPVGSPLSLECTVEGTSNPNLYWYRQAAGRGLQLLFYSVGIGQISSEVPQNLSASRPQDRQFILSSKKLLLSDSGFYLCAWSPGPNGNTIYFGEGSWLTVV.

Worth noting for this clone: Being one base from a much bigger clone, this may be a read error. The chain carries TRBV11-1 and TRBJ1-5; 7 bases fit TRBD1. The germline V gene encodes CDR1 SGHAT and CDR2 FQDESV (reference sequence). CDR3 length: 13 amino acids. V trimming: 4 bases; J trimming: 4 bases; junction bases outside the gene matches: 1. This chain's CDR3 is CASSSDRNQPQHF. The CDR3 DNA sequence: TGTGCCAGCAGCTCGGACAGGAATCAGCCCCAGCATTTT.

The chain couples TRBV28 to TRBJ2-3; unclear D gene. The germline V and J ends were trimmed by 5 bases and 2 bases, with 17 bases remaining between them. The CDR3 runs to 16 residues. Germline V gene sequence: CDR1 MDHEN, CDR2 SYDVKM. The CDR3 DNA follows: TGTGCCAGCAGTGCTTGGGTGGGTTCACCCACAGATACGCAGTATTTT. Translated: CASSAWVGSPTDTQYF.

In regard to this clone: This same CDR3 is encoded by further DNA sequences in the sample. Written as DNA, the CDR3 is TGTGCCAGTAGGGGACAGCTGAACACTGAAGCTTTCTTT. Translated, it gives CASRGQLNTEAFF. This chain joins TRBV19 and TRBJ1-1; 7 bases align to TRBD1. This CDR3 contains 13 residues. The germline gives CDR1 LNHDA, CDR2 SQIVND (reference sequence). The V and J ends lost 6 bases and 0 bases, in that order; junction bases with no gene match: 1.

This rearrangement joins TRBV29-1 to TRBJ2-7; D not certain. V was shortened by 5 bases and J by 1 base, with 15 bases between the two germline ends. Germline assignment: CDR1 SQVTM and CDR2 ANQGSEA. CDR3 length equals 14 residues. CDR3 residues: CSVHGRSPSYEQYF. As DNA, the CDR3 is TGCAGCGTTCATGGGCGGAGCCCGTCCTACGAGCAGTACTTC.

This clone was recorded once. The chain joins TRBV27 to TRBJ1-1; perhaps TRBD1 as D (6 bases). The CDR3 contains 15 residues. Germline-derived CDR1 and CDR2 are MNHEY and SMNVEV (reference sequence). The V end was cut by 0 bases, the J end by 0 bases, with 8 bases between. CDR3 in DNA: TGTGCCAGCAGTTTATCTACAGGGATGAACACTGAAGCTTTCTTT. Amino acid sequence: CASSLSTGMNTEAFF.

This clone was seen a single time. The V call is TRBV18, the J call TRBJ1-4; D not resolved. Trimming stripped 3 bases from V and 14 bases from J, with 16 bases between. The CDR3 contains 13 residues. Germline-derived CDR1 and CDR2 are KGHSH and LQKENI. The CDR3 DNA sequence: TGTGCCAGCTCACCCGAGGCCCGAACGGGGCTGTTTTTT. Translated: CASSPEARTGLFF.

The V gene is TRBV6-1, the J gene TRBJ2-1, with TRBD2 matching over 7 bases. The trim removed 0 bases at V and 2 bases at J, leaving 1 base unmatched. In germline, CDR1 is MNHNS, CDR2 SASEGT. The CDR3 contains 15 residues. CDR3: CASSEAGGTYNEQFF. DNA of the CDR3: TGTGCCAGCAGTGAAGCGGGAGGGACCTACAATGAGCAGTTCTTC.

Judged by abundance, this clone is medium-sized. The chain is built from TRBV10-2 and TRBJ2-2, with 8 bases identical to TRBD1. Germline CDR1 WSHSY, CDR2 SAAADI. With V trimmed by 3 bases and J by 7 bases, 4 bases remained unmatched. The CDR3 has 14 amino acids. The CDR3 loop is CASSENRGDGELFF. The CDR3 nucleotides read TGCGCCAGCAGTGAAAACAGGGGGGACGGGGAGCTGTTTTTT.

The chain employs TRBV5-1 and TRBJ2-1; TRBD2 is a possible D gene (5 bases). Germline CDR1 SGHRS, CDR2 YFSETQ. CDR3 length: 17 amino acids. Trimming shortened V by 4 bases and J by 4 bases, and 21 bases separated the two germline ends. The chain's CDR3 is CASSLPRMGEGYNEQFF. In DNA, the CDR3 is TGCGCCAGCAGCCTCCCAAGGATGGGAGAGGGATACAATGAGCAGTTCTTC.

This clone turned up a few times. The V and J genes are TRBV4-2 and TRBJ2-3; 7 bases line up with TRBD2. This CDR3 contains 16 residues. The J segment lost 0 bases and the V segment lost 1 base, leaving 4 bases of the junction unmatched. Germline CDR1 reads LGHNA; CDR2 reads YNFKEQ. Here the CDR3 reads CASSQGLAVSTDTQYF. For the CDR3, the DNA is TGTGCCAGCAGCCAAGGTCTAGCGGTTAGCACAGATACGCAGTATTTT.

The CDR3 reads CASSPPSPYEQYF. CDR3 DNA: TGCGCCAGCAGCCCCCCCTCCCCCTACGAGCAGTACTTC. The chain couples TRBV5-1 to TRBJ2-7; no clear D gene. V was shortened by 4 bases and J by 2 bases, with 10 bases between the two germline ends. This CDR3 contains 13 residues. Germline lookup yields CDR1 SGHRS and CDR2 YFSETQ.

This rearrangement joins TRBV5-1 to TRBJ2-1; the D gene is possibly TRBD2 (5 bases). Trimming stripped 0 bases from V and 14 bases from J, with 12 bases between. The germline V gene has CDR1 SGHRS and CDR2 YFSETQ. The CDR3 length is 12 residues. The CDR3 nucleotides read TGCGCCAGCAGCTTGGAGGGTGAGGGAAAGTTCTTC. As protein: CASSLEGEGKFF. Supplemented by reference TRBV5-1 and TRBJ2-1, the full variable domain reads KAGVTQTPRYLIKTRGQQVTLSCSPISGHRSVSWYQQTPGQGLQFLFEYFSETQRNKGNFPGRFSGRQFSNSRSEMNVSTLELGDSALYLCASSLEGEGKFFGPGTRLTVL.

The J gene is TRBJ1-4, the V gene TRBV15; 8 bases align to TRBD1. CDR1 and CDR2 (germline): LNHNV, YYDKDF (reference sequence). The CDR3 runs 15 residues. V lost 8 bases to trimming and J lost 7 bases; unmatched junction nucleotides: 12. CDR3 residues: CATLRGPGETEKLFF. In DNA, the CDR3 is TGTGCCACCCTCAGGGGGCCAGGAGAGACTGAAAAACTGTTTTTT. Together with reference TRBV15 and TRBJ1-4, the CDR3 gives the full variable domain: DAMVIQNPRYQVTQFGKPVTLSCSQTLNHNVMYWYQQKSSQAPKLLFHYYDKDFNNEADTPDNFQSRRPNTSFCFLDIRSPGLGDTAMYLCATLRGPGETEKLFFGSGTQLSVL.

This chain connects TRBV28 to TRBJ2-5, with D possibly being TRBD2 (5 bases). CDR1 MDHEN and CDR2 SYDVKM come from the germline V gene. The CDR3 length is 18 residues. Trimming pared 4 bases from V and 5 bases from J, leaving 26 bases between. CDR3 sequence: CASSSNYFGKPRGETQYF. The CDR3 DNA reads as TGTGCCAGCAGTTCCAATTATTTCGGGAAACCCCGCGGGGAGACCCAGTACTTC.

This clone showed up just a few times. The chain links TRBV27 to TRBJ1-1; the match to TRBD1 covers 9 bases. CDR3 length: 13 amino acids. Trimming cost V 5 bases and J 4 bases; bases outside gene matches: 2. CDR1 MNHEY and CDR2 SMNVEV come from the germline V gene (reference sequence). CDR3 sequence: CASSHRGPTEAFF. CDR3 DNA sequence: TGTGCCAGCAGTCACAGGGGGCCCACTGAAGCTTTCTTT.

The rearrangement links TRBV28 to TRBJ1-2, with TRBD1 matching 7 bases. The germline V gene encodes CDR1 MDHEN and CDR2 SYDVKM. Trimming cost V 6 bases and J 4 bases; bases outside gene matches: 5. There are 13 residues in the CDR3. CDR3 sequence: CASSSGQPYGYTF. In DNA, the CDR3 is TGTGCCAGCAGCTCGGGACAGCCCTATGGCTACACCTTC.

The rearrangement uses TRBV11-2 and TRBJ2-1; the D is unclear. The germline CDR1 and CDR2 sequences are SGHAT and FQNNGV. V was trimmed by 0 bases and J by 7 bases, leaving 7 bases between them. The CDR3 length is 13 residues. CDR3 sequence: CASSLDRMNEQFF. In nucleotides, the CDR3 is TGTGCCAGCAGCTTAGATCGGATGAATGAGCAGTTCTTC.

The V gene is TRBV28, the J gene TRBJ1-1; D is unclear. V lost 10 bases to trimming and J lost 1 base, with 13 bases between them. The germline V gene encodes CDR1 MDHEN and CDR2 SYDVKM. This CDR3 contains 13 residues. CDR3 in DNA: TGTGCCACCGAACAAAGCTGGAACACTGAAGCTTTCTTT. Amino acid sequence: CATEQSWNTEAFF.

This clone is a singleton in its sample. The chain couples TRBV11-2 to TRBJ2-5; D might be TRBD1 (6 bases). CDR1 is SGHAT, CDR2 FQNNGV, per germline. V was pared by 5 bases and J by 4 bases, with 14 bases between. This CDR3 region has 14 residues. The CDR3 reads CASSPFQGRETQYF. The CDR3 DNA reads TGTGCCAGCAGCCCCTTCCAGGGGAGAGAGACCCAGTACTTC.

This chain uses TRBV29-1 with TRBJ2-1; 10 bases agree with TRBD2. The CDR3 loop spans 13 amino acids. Germline trimming cut 3 bases from V and 9 bases from J; bases unmatched to any gene: 5. CDR1 is SQVTM, CDR2 ANQGSEA, per germline. CDR3 loop: CSVELAGAGEQFF. CDR3 nucleotide sequence: TGCAGCGTTGAGCTAGCGGGAGCCGGTGAGCAGTTCTTC.

The chain recombines TRBV19 with TRBJ2-7; 9 bases map to TRBD1. The CDR3 runs to 13 residues. Germline V CDR1 and CDR2: LNHDA, SQIVND (reference sequence). V dropped 3 bases and J dropped 6; count of bases not matched to a gene: 3. The chain's CDR3 is CASSITGGIEQYF. CDR3 coding DNA: TGTGCCAGTAGTATCACAGGGGGCATCGAGCAGTACTTC.

On this clone itself: This specimen includes other DNA sequences encoding the same CDR3. The rearrangement joins TRBV7-9 to TRBJ1-2; D gene unclear. Looked up from germline, CDR1 is SEHNR and CDR2 is FQNEAQ (reference sequence). There are 10 residues in the CDR3. V was pared by 1 base and J by 7 bases, with 1 base between. The CDR3 DNA reads as TGTGCCAGCAGCTTAGGTGGCTACACCTTC. This sequence encodes CASSLGGYTF.

The rearrangement joins TRBV15 to TRBJ1-1; D unclear. Germline CDR1 is LNHNV and CDR2 is YYDKDF (reference sequence). CDR3 size: 13 residues. Trimming pared 0 bases from V and 8 bases from J, leaving 10 bases between. CDR3 residues: CATSRDRNREAFF. DNA for the CDR3: TGTGCCACCAGCAGAGATCGTAACAGAGAAGCTTTCTTT.

The chain joins TRBV28 to TRBJ1-1; tentatively, D is TRBD1 (6 bases). V lost 6 bases and J 1 base, leaving 18 bases between the germline ends. This CDR3 comprises 16 residues. Germline CDR1 and CDR2: MDHEN and SYDVKM. CDR3 DNA sequence: TGTGCCAGCAGCCCCGTGGGGGGGGCAGGGAACACTGAAGCTTTCTTT. As protein: CASSPVGGAGNTEAFF. The variable domain in full, with the rest retrieved from reference TRBV28 and TRBJ1-1, is DVKVTQSSRYLVKRTGEKVFLECVQDMDHENMFWYRQDPGLGLRLIYFSYDVKMKEKGDIPEGYSVSREKKERFSLILESASTNQTSMYLCASSPVGGAGNTEAFFGQGTRLTVV.

The CDR3: CASSRDTGRETQYF. DNA for the CDR3: TGTGCCAGCAGCCGGGACACCGGGAGGGAGACCCAGTACTTC. This chain links TRBV7-6 with TRBJ2-5, with a weak D call TRBD2 (7 bases). Germline V CDR1 and CDR2: SGHVS, FNYEAQ. The length of the CDR3 is 14 residues. V lost 5 bases to trimming and J lost 5 bases, with 15 bases between them.

V usage is TRBV21-1 and J usage is TRBJ1-2; the table gives TRBD1 as D, unverified against the DNA. TRBV21-1 is a documented pseudogene. This CDR3 comprises 13 residues. The CDR3 here is CASSKAGRPGYTF. The CDR3 DNA reads as TGTGCCAGCAGCAAAGCAGGCAGGCCGGGCTACACCTTC.

The rearrangement uses TRBV11-2 and TRBJ2-3; 7 nucleotides match TRBD2. This CDR3 spans 16 amino acids. J gave up 2 bases and V 1 base, and 6 bases lay outside the gene matches. Germline assignment: CDR1 SGHAT and CDR2 FQNNGV. CDR3 amino acids: CASSLVLGLVTDTQYF. In nucleotides, the CDR3 is TGTGCCAGCAGCTTAGTCCTAGGACTAGTCACAGATACGCAGTATTTT.

On this clone itself: A read error is possible here, since a much larger clone lies one base away. The rearrangement joins TRBV7-6 to TRBJ1-2; possibly TRBD1 for D (5 bases). Germline CDR1 is SGHVS and CDR2 is FNYEAQ. V was trimmed by 1 base and J by 2 bases, leaving 5 bases between them. The CDR3 length is 13 residues. The CDR3 protein is CASSLGTNYGYTF. The CDR3 DNA reads as TGTGCCAGCAGCTTAGGGACAAACTATGGCTACACCTTC.